These 27 T cell receptor beta chains were all obtained from the same sample, sequenced in a study of blood T cells in healthy people across ages. The second PCR ran roughly 7 to 11 cycles with a sample-barcoded 5' primer and J-beta primers. TCRdb passed the 5' RACE reads through MiXCR, listing each CDR3 protein once. The sample contains around 970,000 distinct CDR3 sequences, roughly 51% of which appear only once. Sequenced sample: blood. All receptors come from a woman aged 55-69 years in good health.

This chain connects TRBV10-3 to TRBJ1-1; TRBD1 might be the D (6 bases). Germline lookup yields CDR1 ENHRY and CDR2 SYGVKD. V was clipped by 8 bases and J by 1 base, with 8 bases between them. The CDR3 runs to 12 residues. The DNA for the CDR3 is TGTGCCATCTCGGACAGGAACACTGAAGCTTTCTTT. The encoded protein is CAISDRNTEAFF.

The chain carries TRBV28 and TRBJ2-5; 9 nucleotides align to TRBD2. This CDR3 has 16 residues. Germline CDR1 is MDHEN and CDR2 is SYDVKM. V shed 5 bases and J 2 bases; nucleotides not matched to a gene: 9. The CDR3 nucleotides are TGTGCCAGCAGTCCACTAGCGGGCCTAAGGCAAGAGACCCAGTACTTC. Protein product: CASSPLAGLRQETQYF.

The sample holds a few counts of this clonotype. This chain uses TRBV25-1 with TRBJ2-5, with 10 positions matching TRBD2. The CDR3 sequence is 14 residues long. The germline V gene has CDR1 MGHDK and CDR2 SYGVNS. Trimming removed 6 bases from V and 5 bases from J; junction bases left unmatched: 6. The chain's CDR3 is CASSGLAGEETQYF. In nucleotides, the CDR3 is TGTGCCAGCAGCGGCCTAGCGGGAGAGGAGACCCAGTACTTC.

The genes are TRBV7-9 and TRBJ2-7, with 13 nucleotides matching TRBD2. CDR3 size: 15 residues. J lost 5 bases, V lost 6 bases, and 7 bases had no gene match. CDR1 and CDR2 (germline): SEHNR, FQNEAQ (reference sequence). The CDR3 loop is CASRSGTSGIDEQYF. The CDR3 bases are TGTGCCAGCAGGTCCGGGACTAGCGGGATCGACGAGCAGTACTTC.

This sequence joins TRBV20-1 and TRBJ2-7; the D gene is possibly TRBD2 (6 bases). CDR3 length: 14 residues. Trimming left V 4 bases short and J 0 bases short, with 13 bases between. Germline CDR1 DFQATT, CDR2 SNEGSKA (reference sequence). The chain's CDR3 is CSAIGSRDSYEQYF. The DNA for the CDR3 is TGCAGTGCTATCGGGAGCAGAGACTCCTACGAGCAGTACTTC.

This clonotype was seen at least ten times. The chain carries TRBV6-5 and TRBJ2-6; no firm D call. Germline-derived CDR1 and CDR2 are MNHEY and SVGAGI. V was pared by 6 bases and J by 1 base, with 13 bases between. The CDR3 sequence is 16 residues long. The CDR3 DNA follows: TGTGCCAGCAGCGCCGGACGTGGGTCTGGGGCCAACGTCCTGACTTTC. Amino acid sequence: CASSAGRGSGANVLTF.

This clonotype occurred a few times. This rearrangement joins TRBV12-3 or TRBV12-4 to TRBJ2-3; a possible D gene is TRBD2 (6 bases). Trimming removed 1 base from V and 5 bases from J, with 13 bases in between. This CDR3 contains 15 residues. DNA of the CDR3: TGTGCCAGCAGTTTAGGCAGAGCGGGTCAAGATACGCAGTATTTT. Its translation is CASSLGRAGQDTQYF.

This chain connects TRBV12-3 or TRBV12-4 to TRBJ2-4; 10 positions agree with TRBD1. Matching the DNA end better, TRBJ2-7 makes the J call doubtful. The CDR3 spans 13 residues. The CDR3 reads CAGAGQGTYEQYF. The CDR3 nucleotides are TGTGCCGGCGCGGGACAGGGGACATACGAGCAGTACTTC.

The chain recombines TRBV28 with TRBJ1-1, with D possibly being TRBD1 (5 bases). V dropped 6 bases and J dropped 1 base, with 15 bases sitting between them. The germline CDR1 and CDR2 sequences are MDHEN and SYDVKM. The CDR3 is made up of 15 amino acids. CDR3 nucleotide sequence: TGTGCCAGCAGACCTGCCGGGACGGAGAACACTGAAGCTTTCTTT. It codes for CASRPAGTENTEAFF. The whole variable domain, filled in from reference TRBV28 and TRBJ1-1, reads DVKVTQSSRYLVKRTGEKVFLECVQDMDHENMFWYRQDPGLGLRLIYFSYDVKMKEKGDIPEGYSVSREKKERFSLILESASTNQTSMYLCASRPAGTENTEAFFGQGTRLTVV.

This clonotype was recorded only once. The rearrangement uses TRBV5-5 and TRBJ1-2, with 9 bases that match TRBD1. There are 14 residues in the CDR3. With 0 bases clipped from V and 5 bases from J, the junction kept 2 bases outside the gene matches. The germline gives CDR1 SGHKS, CDR2 YYEKEE (reference sequence). CDR3 sequence (DNA): TGTGCCAGCAGCTTGGACAGGGGGCATTATGGCTACACCTTC. Its protein product is CASSLDRGHYGYTF.

This clonotype was seen only a few times. This rearrangement joins TRBV7-8 to TRBJ2-1; possibly TRBD2 for D (6 bases). Trimming stripped 1 base from V and 7 bases from J, with 14 bases between. CDR1 is SGHVS, CDR2 FQNEAQ, per germline. The CDR3 extends over 15 amino acids. The CDR3 nucleotides read TGTGCCAGCAGCTTAGAGGGAGCTCGGGGGAATGAGCAGTTCTTC. The encoded protein is CASSLEGARGNEQFF. Combining the CDR3 with reference TRBV7-8 and TRBJ2-1 gives the whole variable domain GAGVSQSPRYKVAKRGQDVALRCDPISGHVSLFWYQQALGQGPEFLTYFQNEAQLDKSGLPSDRFFAERPEGSVSTLKIQRTQQEDSAVYLCASSLEGARGNEQFFGPGTRLTVL.

This clonotype was counted a few times. J is TRBJ2-3 and V is TRBV12-3 or TRBV12-4; D may be TRBD2 (6 bases). The V end lost 6 bases, the J end lost 5 bases, and 9 bases lay between the germline ends. The CDR3 is made up of 12 amino acids. The DNA of the CDR3 is TGTGCCAGCAGACCAGCGGGAGATACGCAGTATTTT. Translated, it gives CASRPAGDTQYF.

The chain recombines TRBV5-1 with TRBJ2-1; 10 positions agree with TRBD2. Germline-derived CDR1 and CDR2 are SGHRS and YFSETQ. The J segment lost 9 bases and the V segment lost 9 bases, leaving 12 bases of the junction unmatched. The CDR3 is 14 amino acids. The CDR3 protein is CATRLSGRIGEQFF. CDR3 DNA: TGCGCCACTCGTCTTAGCGGGAGGATCGGTGAGCAGTTCTTC.

The chain uses TRBV4-1 and TRBJ2-5, with 10 bases identical to TRBD1. The J segment lost 5 bases and the V segment lost 4 bases, leaving 7 bases of the junction unmatched. The CDR3 is 15 residues long. In germline, CDR1 is MGHRA, CDR2 YSYEKL. CDR3 residues: CASSRDRGSGETQYF. CDR3 coding DNA: TGCGCCAGCAGCCGGGACAGGGGTTCGGGGGAGACCCAGTACTTC.

A few counts support this clonotype. The V gene is TRBV4-1, the J gene TRBJ2-7; D not resolved. The germline V and J ends were trimmed by 2 bases and 0 bases, with 11 bases remaining between them. This CDR3 is built from 15 residues. Per the germline V gene, CDR1 is MGHRA and CDR2 is YSYEKL. CDR3 nucleotide sequence: TGCGCCAGCAGCCAAAATTCCGATTACTCCTACGAGCAGTACTTC. Residues: CASSQNSDYSYEQYF.

The rearrangement joins TRBV7-2 to TRBJ2-5; D uncertain. CDR1 and CDR2 from the germline V gene are SGHTA and FQGNSA. V lost 3 bases and J 4 bases, leaving 6 bases between the germline ends. The CDR3 totals 12 residues. The CDR3 loop is CASSFLRETQYF. DNA for the CDR3: TGTGCCAGCAGCTTTTTACGAGAGACCCAGTACTTC.

The chain couples TRBV5-1 to TRBJ2-1, with D possibly TRBD2 on 6 matching bases. The CDR3 sequence is 14 residues long. From germline, CDR1 is SGHRS and CDR2 YFSETQ. Trimming took 2 bases from V and 8 from J, leaving 14 bases between them. The CDR3 coding sequence is TGCGCCAGCAGCTTTCTCGGGACTCCCCATGAGCAGTTCTTC. This gives the protein CASSFLGTPHEQFF.

This clonotype came up a few times. The J gene is TRBJ2-5, the V gene TRBV12-3 or TRBV12-4, with TRBD1 identical over 7 bases. CDR3 length: 14 residues. Trimming took 5 bases from V and 5 from J; bases not matched to a gene: 8. The CDR3 DNA reads TGTGCCAGCAGTCCAGGGGGTTGGTGGGAGACCCAGTACTTC. It specifies CASSPGGWWETQYF.

The table lists this clonotype with a few counts. CDR3 in amino acids: CASSPRRGQDGYTF. The CDR3 DNA reads as TGTGCCAGCAGCCCCCGCCGGGGGCAAGATGGCTACACCTTC. This chain connects TRBV3-1 to TRBJ1-2; a weak D match, TRBD1 (6 bases). Trimming removed 4 bases at V and 6 bases at J, with 15 bases between. The CDR3 extends over 14 amino acids. CDR1 and CDR2 from the germline V gene are LGHDT and YNNKEL (reference sequence).

This clonotype was detected only a few times. J is TRBJ2-7 and V is TRBV12-3 or TRBV12-4; tentative D call: TRBD1 (6 bases). V gave up 5 bases and J gave up 3 bases, with 17 bases separating them. This CDR3 is 15 amino acids long. CDR3: CASSNRAGLLYEQYF. The CDR3 nucleotides read TGTGCCAGCAGTAACAGGGCGGGCCTCCTCTACGAGCAGTACTTC.

A note on this clonotype: At one end the junction does not follow the germline gene, possibly because of a read error. The chain couples TRBV5-8 to TRBJ2-5, with D perhaps being TRBD1 or TRBD2 (5 bases each). The CDR3 loop spans 16 amino acids. Germline CDR1 and CDR2: SGHTS and YDEGEE. The CDR3 DNA is TGTGCCAACAGCATCCCACGGGACGCACGGGGAGAGACCCAGAACTTC. Translation: CANSIPRDARGETQNF.

The V call is TRBV28, the J call TRBJ2-7, with 11 bases matching TRBD2. V was clipped by 5 bases and J by 6 bases; unmatched bases: 6. Germline loops: CDR1 MDHEN, CDR2 SYDVKM. CDR3 length: 14 amino acids. In DNA form, the CDR3 reads TGTGCCAGCAGTATAACTAGCGGGGGCAGCGAGCAGTACTTC. This translates into CASSITSGGSEQYF.

Details on this clonotype: An end of the junction differs from the germline gene, which may be a read error. This chain joins TRBV29-1 and TRBJ2-1; D is unclear. There are 13 residues in the CDR3. Looked up from germline, CDR1 is SQVTM and CDR2 is ANQGSEA. The CDR3 DNA follows: TGCAGCGTTACAGAGAGCTCCTACAATGAGCGGTTCTTC. Translation: CSVTESSYNERFF.

This clonotype appeared a single time. V is TRBV28 and J is TRBJ2-2; D is possibly TRBD2 (5 bases). V lost 6 bases and J lost 5, with 19 bases in between. Germline assignment: CDR1 MDHEN and CDR2 SYDVKM. This CDR3 region has 16 residues. The CDR3 DNA reads as TGTGCCAGCAGCCCCCGGGGTATCCTACCTACCGGGGAGCTGTTTTTT. Protein: CASSPRGILPTGELFF. The whole variable domain, remainder taken from reference TRBV28 and TRBJ2-2, is DVKVTQSSRYLVKRTGEKVFLECVQDMDHENMFWYRQDPGLGLRLIYFSYDVKMKEKGDIPEGYSVSREKKERFSLILESASTNQTSMYLCASSPRGILPTGELFFGEGSRLTVL.

The chain recombines TRBV4-1 with TRBJ2-7, with 9 bases identical to TRBD2. With 6 bases clipped from V and 2 bases from J, the junction kept 5 bases outside the gene matches. The CDR3 contains 14 residues. The germline gives CDR1 MGHRA, CDR2 YSYEKL. The CDR3 region has the DNA TGCGCCAGCAGTCTTCAGCGGGGGGCCTACGAGCAGTACTTC. Encoded protein: CASSLQRGAYEQYF.

The CDR3 reads CSAQRTGLTGYEQYF. In DNA, the CDR3 is TGCAGTGCCCAGAGGACAGGGCTAACAGGCTACGAGCAGTACTTC. The chain carries TRBV20-1 and TRBJ2-7; 8 positions match TRBD1. This CDR3 has 15 residues. J lost 3 bases, V lost 6 bases, and 13 bases had no gene match. The germline V gene encodes CDR1 DFQATT and CDR2 SNEGSKA (reference sequence).

The gene calls are TRBV6-2 or TRBV6-3 and TRBJ2-7; D gene ambiguous. This CDR3 comprises 13 residues. CDR1 and CDR2 from the germline V gene are MNHEY and SVGEGT. Trimming left V 3 bases short and J 7 bases short, with 13 bases between. The DNA for the CDR3 is TGTGCCAGCAGTTATCCCTTCAACAATGAGCAGTACTTC. Translation gives CASSYPFNNEQYF.